This T cell receptor (beta chain) derives from a study of neoadjuvant nivolumab and ipilimumab in lung cancer (dated by TCRdb to 2020 to 2022). Broadly, across the study: In the NEOSTAR trial, nivolumab was administered intravenously at 3 mg/kg on days 1, 15 and 29, and the combination arm also received ipilimumab 1 mg/kg on day 1 only. The trial treated some 44 patients with operable NSCLC: some 23 were randomized to nivolumab monotherapy and some 21 to nivolumab plus ipilimumab. TCR repertoires in pretherapy (baseline) peripheral blood were compared with TCR repertoires in tumors resected at surgery after neoadjuvant immune checkpoint blockade. Matched pretherapy and resected tumor pairs were analyzed for seven patients, of whom four received nivolumab and three received nivolumab plus ipilimumab. For each study arm, the primary endpoint of the trial was the rate of major pathologic response (MPR) in the intention-to-treat population. Here is what the overall study found, with its caveats: A positive correlation was observed between pretherapy blood TCR richness and richness in tumors resected after neoadjuvant therapy (Spearman R ≈ 0.8). From pretherapy to surgery, tumor T-cell richness and clonality went up in three of three dual-therapy tumors, versus only two of four nivolumab-treated tumors. Compared with tumor-adjacent uninvolved lung, resected tumors had greater TCR richness and clonality, and increases showed up in more of the dual-therapy-treated tumors. A small number of samples underwent TCR sequencing. No significant correlation was found between TCR clonality and pathologic tumor regression, and only one major-pathologic-response sample was available for the clonality analysis.

A word on this clone: Its target antigen remains unknown. Within one base of it there is no much larger clone, and no base qualities were kept.

Cut back by 7 bases and 1 base, the V and J ends lie 9 bases apart. The germline V gene encodes CDR1 SQVTM and CDR2 ANQGSEA. From its cysteine to its phenylalanine, the CDR3 spans 12 amino acids. This entry keeps only the CDR3 DNA: 36 bases, framed from base 1. The library was produced with the immunoSEQ multiplex PCR assay. The original methods were these. Repertoires were summarized in terms of richness and clonality, and significantly expanded and contracted clones between pre- and post-therapy samples were identified. TCRdb provides this immuneACCESS table in a form limited to in-frame rearrangements. Some clones are lacking; in checked studies, under half of them reflect an unresolved V gene, and why the rest are absent is not known. V, J and clone size derive from that table, while D and trimming were established from the DNA sequence. This sample lists 25,000 to 35,000 clones; more than 90% were detected once. The ten largest account for 2.1% of the sample.

The intended sense of this specimen's time point label: at surgical resection after neoadjuvant nivolumab +/- ipilimumab. Samples came from the phase 2 randomized NEOSTAR trial, which tested neoadjuvant nivolumab or nivolumab plus ipilimumab followed by surgery in operable NSCLC. The chain was built from TRBV29-1 and TRBJ2-3; TRBD1 is perhaps the D gene, given 5 matching bases. The sequence derives from an adult with non-small cell lung cancer. Sequences were derived from peripheral blood, sampled after neoadjuvant nivolumab, alone or with ipilimumab, at or shortly before surgery. The CDR3 sequence is CSAKTGTDTQYF. The nucleotide sequence reads as follows: TGCAGCGCCAAGACAGGCACAGATACGCAGTATTTT.